These T cell receptor beta chains were read from a single sample in a study of T cells after yellow fever vaccination. Each CDR3 protein gets one entry after TCRdb re-called the 5' RACE reads with MiXCR. This sample has around 530,000 distinct CDR3 sequences; roughly a sixth occur once, and the top ten carry approximately 15%. Sequencing used PBMCs, obtained roughly 5 days after the first yellow fever vaccination. These TCRs come from a man between 18 and 29 years old who received the YFV17D yellow fever vaccine. Each CDR3 is given with its conserved first and last residue. The D gene is left open where the match is weak. Some rows have no size entry. The others give once, few or many, or a class for an expanded clone.

clone size	V gene	J gene	D gene	CDR3 length	CDR3 protein	CDR3 DNA
once	TRBV18	TRBJ1-4	.	15	CASSLVNGLNEKLFF	TGTGCCAGCTCACTAGTAAACGGATTGAATGAAAAACTGTTTTTT
few	TRBV6-1	TRBJ2-1	TRBD1	13	CASSGDRSNEQFF	TGTGCCAGCAGTGGGGACAGGTCCAATGAGCAGTTCTTC
many	TRBV7-2	TRBJ1-5	.	13	CASSFFSNQPQHF	TGTGCCAGCAGCTTTTTCAGCAATCAGCCCCAGCATTTT
many	TRBV12-3/TRBV12-4	TRBJ1-1	.	14	CASSPRGDGTEAFF	TGTGCCAGCAGTCCACGTGGGGACGGTACTGAAGCTTTCTTT
many	TRBV5-6	TRBJ1-1	.	16	CASSLGQGGLRTEAFF	TGTGCCAGCAGCTTGGGGCAGGGCGGGTTGCGCACTGAAGCTTTCTTT
few	TRBV7-8	TRBJ2-3	.	15	CASRVREWSTDTQYF	TGTGCCAGCAGGGTACGGGAATGGAGCACAGATACGCAGTATTTT
many	TRBV12-3/TRBV12-4	TRBJ2-1	TRBD2	15	CASELAGGQYNEQFF	TGTGCCAGCGAACTAGCGGGGGGGCAGTACAATGAGCAGTTCTTC
.	TRBV9	TRBJ2-1	TRBD2	17	CASSVGPSGTPHNEQFF	TGTGCCAGCAGCGTAGGTCCTAGCGGGACCCCCCACAATGAGCAGTTCTTC
.	TRBV5-1	TRBJ1-1	.	14	CASRRGSENNEAFF	TGCGCCAGCAGAAGGGGGTCGGAGAACAATGAAGCTTTCTTT
.	TRBV7-9	TRBJ1-5	.	16	CASSLYQGFGNQPQHF	TGTGCCAGCAGCTTGTATCAGGGATTCGGCAATCAGCCCCAGCATTTT
many	TRBV5-1	TRBJ2-5	.	16	CASSLEAGWYQETQYF	TGCGCCAGCAGCCTCGAGGCGGGGTGGTACCAAGAGACCCAGTACTTC
few	TRBV5-1	TRBJ2-5	.	16	CASSLGGTSLGETQYF	TGCGCCAGCAGCTTGGGGGGAACCTCTCTGGGGGAGACCCAGTACTTC
few	TRBV20-1	TRBJ1-5	.	15	CSARVSGTGHQPQHF	TGCAGTGCTAGAGTGTCTGGTACGGGCCATCAGCCCCAGCATTTT
many	TRBV12-3/TRBV12-4	TRBJ2-7	TRBD1	14	CASSPTGTGGSGYF	TGTGCCAGCAGCCCGACCGGGACAGGGGGCTCCGGGTACTTC
few	TRBV19	TRBJ2-2	.	15	CASSTGILNTGELFF	TGTGCCAGTAGTACCGGGATACTGAACACCGGGGAGCTGTTTTTT
.	TRBV5-6	TRBJ2-3	.	13	CASSGAGADTQYF	TGTGCCAGCAGCGGGGCAGGTGCAGATACGCAGTATTTT
.	TRBV6-1	TRBJ2-2	.	13	CASSSMEGGELFF	TGTGCCAGCAGCTCCATGGAGGGCGGGGAGCTGTTTTTT
many	TRBV12-3/TRBV12-4	TRBJ1-1	.	13	CASSFERGTEAFF	TGTGCCAGCAGTTTTGAGCGAGGGACTGAAGCTTTCTTT
.	TRBV19	TRBJ1-1	TRBD1	14	CASSIGDRGTEAFF	TGTGCCAGTAGTATAGGGGACAGGGGCACTGAAGCTTTCTTT
many	TRBV5-1	TRBJ2-7	.	14	CASNLGGVSYEQYF	TGCGCCAGCAACCTCGGTGGGGTATCCTACGAGCAGTACTTC
few	TRBV5-1	TRBJ2-1	TRBD2	15	CASRPAGEPYNEQFF	TGCGCCAGCAGACCAGCGGGGGAGCCTTACAATGAGCAGTTCTTC
few	TRBV7-8	TRBJ2-2	TRBD1	15	CASKRQGVNTGELFF	TGTGCCAGCAAACGGCAGGGGGTCAACACCGGGGAGCTGTTTTTT
.	TRBV10-3	TRBJ1-2	.	14	CAISEIPHHRGYTF	TGTGCCATCAGTGAAATTCCACACCATAGAGGCTACACCTTC
few	TRBV12-3/TRBV12-4	TRBJ1-5	TRBD1	17	CASSLEGALYSNQPQHF	TGTGCCAGCAGTTTGGAGGGGGCCCTATATAGCAATCAGCCCCAGCATTTT
many	TRBV4-2	TRBJ2-1	.	16	CASSQDLRLAGYEQFF	TGTGCCAGCAGCCAGGATCTTAGACTGGCGGGCTATGAGCAGTTCTTC
few	TRBV20-1	TRBJ2-5	.	14	CSGLYPRTQETQYF	TGCAGTGGCTTATACCCTCGAACCCAAGAGACCCAGTACTTC
.	TRBV18	TRBJ2-6	TRBD1	17	CASSPPGGVAGANVLTF	TGTGCCAGCTCACCTCCAGGGGGCGTAGCCGGGGCCAACGTCCTGACTTTC
few	TRBV9	TRBJ1-6	TRBD1	15	CASSGGQGGGSPLHF	TGTGCCAGCAGCGGGGGACAGGGAGGAGGCTCACCCCTCCACTTT
.	TRBV10-3	TRBJ2-1	TRBD1	13	CAVRQGSGNEQFF	TGTGCCGTCCGACAGGGATCGGGGAATGAGCAGTTCTTC
few	TRBV18	TRBJ2-1	.	14	CASSLNSDRSEQFF	TGTGCCAGCTCACTTAACTCCGACAGGTCCGAGCAGTTCTTC
.	TRBV29-1	TRBJ1-2	.	13	CSGDTETSDGYTF	TGCAGCGGTGACACCGAAACGTCCGATGGCTACACCTTC
.	TRBV2	TRBJ2-3	.	16	CASSADSLRVTDTQYF	TGTGCCAGCAGTGCCGACAGCCTTAGGGTGACAGATACGCAGTATTTT
.	TRBV7-9	TRBJ1-2	.	13	CASSETQDYGYTF	TGTGCCAGCAGCGAGACGCAGGACTATGGCTACACCTTC